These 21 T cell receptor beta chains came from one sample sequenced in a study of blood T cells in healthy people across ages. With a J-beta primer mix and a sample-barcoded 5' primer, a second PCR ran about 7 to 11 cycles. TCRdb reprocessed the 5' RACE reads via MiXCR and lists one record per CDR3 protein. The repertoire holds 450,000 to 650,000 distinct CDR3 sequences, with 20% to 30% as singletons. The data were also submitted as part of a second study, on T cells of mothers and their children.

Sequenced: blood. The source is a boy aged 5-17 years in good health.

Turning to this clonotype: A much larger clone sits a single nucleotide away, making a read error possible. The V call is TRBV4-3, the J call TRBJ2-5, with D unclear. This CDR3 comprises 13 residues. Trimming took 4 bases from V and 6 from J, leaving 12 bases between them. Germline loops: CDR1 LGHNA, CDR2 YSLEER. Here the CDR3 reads CASSPRADKTQYF. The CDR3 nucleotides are TGCGCCAGCAGCCCCCGGGCCGATAAGACCCAGTACTTC.

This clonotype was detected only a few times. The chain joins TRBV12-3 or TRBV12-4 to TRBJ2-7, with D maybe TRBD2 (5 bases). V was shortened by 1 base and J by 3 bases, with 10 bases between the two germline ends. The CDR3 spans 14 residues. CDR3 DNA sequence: TGTGCCAGCAGTTTAGGAGGGCCAGGCTACGAGCAGTACTTC. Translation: CASSLGGPGYEQYF.

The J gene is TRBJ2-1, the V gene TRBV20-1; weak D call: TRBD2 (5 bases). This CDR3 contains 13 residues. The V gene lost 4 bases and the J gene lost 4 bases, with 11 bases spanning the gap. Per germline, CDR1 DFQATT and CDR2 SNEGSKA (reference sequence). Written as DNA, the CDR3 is TGCAGTGCTACCGGGAACGTGTACAATGAGCAGTTCTTC. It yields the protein CSATGNVYNEQFF.

The CDR3 DNA reads as TGTGCCAGCAGTTTAGGGGGCTTAACCGGGGAGCTGTTTTTT. It translates to CASSLGGLTGELFF. The genes are TRBV28 and TRBJ2-2; tentative D call: TRBD1 (6 bases). The CDR3 extends over 14 amino acids. Germline lookup yields CDR1 MDHEN and CDR2 SYDVKM. Trimming took 2 bases from V and 5 from J, leaving 9 bases between them.

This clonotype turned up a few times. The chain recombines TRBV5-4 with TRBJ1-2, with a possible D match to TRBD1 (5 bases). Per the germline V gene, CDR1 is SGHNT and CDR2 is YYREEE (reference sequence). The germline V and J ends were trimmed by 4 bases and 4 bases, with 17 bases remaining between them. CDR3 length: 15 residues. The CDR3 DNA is TGTGCCAGCAGCCCTGGGGGGGGTAGGGGCTATGGCTACACCTTC. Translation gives CASSPGGGRGYGYTF.

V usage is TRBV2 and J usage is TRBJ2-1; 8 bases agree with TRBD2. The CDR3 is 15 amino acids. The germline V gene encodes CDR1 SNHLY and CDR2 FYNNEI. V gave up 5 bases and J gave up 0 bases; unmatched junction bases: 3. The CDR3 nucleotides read TGTGCCAGCAGTAAACTAGCGGTCTCCTACAATGAGCAGTTCTTC. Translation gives CASSKLAVSYNEQFF.

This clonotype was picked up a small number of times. CDR3 amino acids: CSARGARGISYEQYF. In nucleotides, the CDR3 is TGCAGTGCTAGAGGGGCCAGGGGGATTTCCTACGAGCAGTACTTC. The chain couples TRBV20-1 to TRBJ2-7, with 7 bases lining up with TRBD1. Germline values: CDR1 DFQATT, CDR2 SNEGSKA (reference sequence). This CDR3 region has 15 residues. Unmatched junction bases numbered 7, after V lost 1 base and J lost 1 base.

The CDR3 loop is CASSPVWVYYEQYF. The CDR3 DNA reads as TGTGCCAGCAGCCCCGTCTGGGTGTACTACGAGCAGTACTTC. The chain couples TRBV6-2 or TRBV6-3 to TRBJ2-7, with D unresolved. The V end was cut by 6 bases, the J end by 3 bases, with 15 bases between. The germline V gene encodes CDR1 MNHEY and CDR2 SVGEGT. This CDR3 spans 14 amino acids.

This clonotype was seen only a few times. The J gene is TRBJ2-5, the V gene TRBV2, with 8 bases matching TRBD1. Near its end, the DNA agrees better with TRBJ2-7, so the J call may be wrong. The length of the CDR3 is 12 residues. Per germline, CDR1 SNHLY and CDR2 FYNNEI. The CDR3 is CARGRTGNEQYF. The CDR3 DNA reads TGTGCCAGGGGGCGGACAGGGAACGAGCAGTACTTC.

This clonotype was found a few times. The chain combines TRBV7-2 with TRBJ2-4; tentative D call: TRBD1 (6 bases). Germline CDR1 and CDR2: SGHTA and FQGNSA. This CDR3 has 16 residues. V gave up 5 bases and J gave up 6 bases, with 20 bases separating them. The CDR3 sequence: CASSPTGRSRGNIQYF. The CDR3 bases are TGTGCCAGCAGCCCTACAGGGCGCTCTAGGGGAAACATTCAGTACTTC.

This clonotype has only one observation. CDR3 in amino acids: CASSIPSRGAYNEQFF. The CDR3 bases are TGTGCCAGTAGTATACCGTCGCGGGGGGCGTACAATGAGCAGTTCTTC. The chain carries TRBV19 and TRBJ2-1, with TRBD2 identical over 8 bases. Germline loops: CDR1 LNHDA, CDR2 SQIVND (reference sequence). This CDR3 has 16 amino acids. The junction had 7 bases not matched to a gene; V was cut back by 2 bases and J by 4 bases.

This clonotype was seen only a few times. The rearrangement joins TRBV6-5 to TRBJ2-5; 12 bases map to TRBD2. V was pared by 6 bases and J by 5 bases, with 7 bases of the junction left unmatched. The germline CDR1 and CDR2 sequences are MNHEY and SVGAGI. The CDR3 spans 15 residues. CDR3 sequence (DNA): TGTGCCAGCAGGAGGACTAGCGGGATCAAGGAGACCCAGTACTTC. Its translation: CASRRTSGIKETQYF.

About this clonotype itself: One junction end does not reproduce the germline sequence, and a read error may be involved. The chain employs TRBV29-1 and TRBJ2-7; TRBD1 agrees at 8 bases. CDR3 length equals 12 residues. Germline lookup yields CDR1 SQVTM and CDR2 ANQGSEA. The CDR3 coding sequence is TGCGGCGTGGGGACAGGAACCTACGAGCAGTACTTC. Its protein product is CGVGTGTYEQYF.

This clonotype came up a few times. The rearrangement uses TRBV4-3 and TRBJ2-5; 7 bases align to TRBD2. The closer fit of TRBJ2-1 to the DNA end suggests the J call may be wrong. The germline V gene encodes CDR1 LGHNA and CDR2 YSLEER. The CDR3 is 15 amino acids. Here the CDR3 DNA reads TGCGCCAGCAGCCAAGATCGCGCGGGGGTGAATGAGCAGTTCTTC. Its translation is CASSQDRAGVNEQFF.

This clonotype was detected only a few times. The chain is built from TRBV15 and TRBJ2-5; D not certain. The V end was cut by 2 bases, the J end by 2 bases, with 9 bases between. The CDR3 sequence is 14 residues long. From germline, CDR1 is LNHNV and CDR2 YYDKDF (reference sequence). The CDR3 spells CATSRSLGQETQYF. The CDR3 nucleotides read TGTGCCACCAGCAGATCCCTGGGACAAGAGACCCAGTACTTC.

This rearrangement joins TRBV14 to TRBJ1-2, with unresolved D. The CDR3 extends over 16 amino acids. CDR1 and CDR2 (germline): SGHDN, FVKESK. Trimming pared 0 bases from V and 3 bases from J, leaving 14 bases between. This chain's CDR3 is CASSQEKGRLDYGYTF. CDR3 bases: TGTGCCAGCAGCCAAGAAAAGGGAAGGCTGGACTATGGCTACACCTTC.

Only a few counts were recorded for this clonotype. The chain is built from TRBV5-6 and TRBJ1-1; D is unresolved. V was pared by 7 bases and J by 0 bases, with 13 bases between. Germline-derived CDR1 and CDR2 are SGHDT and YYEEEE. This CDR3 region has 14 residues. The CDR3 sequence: CASRPTPLNTEAFF. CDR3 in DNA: TGTGCCAGCCGCCCAACGCCATTGAACACTGAAGCTTTCTTT.

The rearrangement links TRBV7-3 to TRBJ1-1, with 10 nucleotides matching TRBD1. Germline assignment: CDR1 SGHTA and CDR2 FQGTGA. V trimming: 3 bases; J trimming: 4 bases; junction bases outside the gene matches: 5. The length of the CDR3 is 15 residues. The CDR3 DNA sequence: TGTGCCAGCAGCTTGAGGACAGGGGGAGCCACTGAAGCTTTCTTT. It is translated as CASSLRTGGATEAFF. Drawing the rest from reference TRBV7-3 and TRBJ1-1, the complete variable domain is GAGVSQTPSNKVTEKGKYVELRCDPISGHTALYWYRQSLGQGPEFLIYFQGTGAADDSGLPNDRFFAVRPEGSVSTLKIQRTERGDSAVYLCASSLRTGGATEAFFGQGTRLTVV.

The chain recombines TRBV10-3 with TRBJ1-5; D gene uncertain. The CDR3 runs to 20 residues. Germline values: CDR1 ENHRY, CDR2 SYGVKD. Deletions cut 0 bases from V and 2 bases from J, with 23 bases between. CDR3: CAISESPARRACSGNQPQHF. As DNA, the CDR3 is TGTGCCATCAGTGAGTCTCCGGCAAGGCGTGCGTGTAGCGGCAATCAGCCCCAGCATTTT.

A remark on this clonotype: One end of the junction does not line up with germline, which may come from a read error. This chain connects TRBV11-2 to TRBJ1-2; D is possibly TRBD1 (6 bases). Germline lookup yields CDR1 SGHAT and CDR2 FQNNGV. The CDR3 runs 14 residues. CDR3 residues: CACSLFRGDYGYTF. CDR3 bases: TGTGCCTGCAGCCTTTTCAGGGGTGACTATGGCTACACCTTC.

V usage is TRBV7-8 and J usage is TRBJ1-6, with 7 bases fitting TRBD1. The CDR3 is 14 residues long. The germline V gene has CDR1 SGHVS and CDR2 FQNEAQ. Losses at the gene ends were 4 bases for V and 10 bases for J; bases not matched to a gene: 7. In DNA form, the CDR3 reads TGTGCCAGCAGCTCACCAGGGGGGCGATCACCCCTCCACTTT. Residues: CASSSPGGRSPLHF.